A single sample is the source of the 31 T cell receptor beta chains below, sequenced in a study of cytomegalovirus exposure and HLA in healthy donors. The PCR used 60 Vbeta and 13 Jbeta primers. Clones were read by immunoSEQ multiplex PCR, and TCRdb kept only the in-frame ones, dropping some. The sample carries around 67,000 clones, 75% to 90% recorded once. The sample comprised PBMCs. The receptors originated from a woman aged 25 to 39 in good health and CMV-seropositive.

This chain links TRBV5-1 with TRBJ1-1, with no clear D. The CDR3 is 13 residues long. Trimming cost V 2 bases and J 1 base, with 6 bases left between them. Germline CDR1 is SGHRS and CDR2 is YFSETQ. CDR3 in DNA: TGCGCCAGCAGCTTCGGAGGGAACACTGAAGCTTTCTTT. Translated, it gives CASSFGGNTEAFF.

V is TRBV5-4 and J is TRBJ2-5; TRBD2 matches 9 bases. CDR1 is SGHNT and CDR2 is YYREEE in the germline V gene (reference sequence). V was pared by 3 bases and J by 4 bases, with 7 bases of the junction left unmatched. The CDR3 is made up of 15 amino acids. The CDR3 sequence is CASSYGSGSGETQYF. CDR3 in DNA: TGTGCCAGCAGCTACGGTAGCGGGAGCGGAGAGACCCAGTACTTC.

The CDR3 DNA sequence: TGTGCCATCAGCCGACGGGAGAACCGGGGAGATGAGCAGTTCTTC. It yields the protein CAISRRENRGDEQFF. V and J are TRBV10-3 and TRBJ2-1; D might be TRBD2 (6 bases). This CDR3 contains 15 residues. V gave up 6 bases and J gave up 8 bases, with 20 bases separating them. CDR1 and CDR2 (germline): ENHRY, SYGVKD.

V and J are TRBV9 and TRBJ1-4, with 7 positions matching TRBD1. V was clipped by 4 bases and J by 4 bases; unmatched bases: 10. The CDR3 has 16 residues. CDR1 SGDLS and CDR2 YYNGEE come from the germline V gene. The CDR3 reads CASSLRGGSFNEKLFF. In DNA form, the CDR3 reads TGTGCCAGCAGCTTAAGAGGGGGCAGTTTTAATGAAAAACTGTTTTTT.

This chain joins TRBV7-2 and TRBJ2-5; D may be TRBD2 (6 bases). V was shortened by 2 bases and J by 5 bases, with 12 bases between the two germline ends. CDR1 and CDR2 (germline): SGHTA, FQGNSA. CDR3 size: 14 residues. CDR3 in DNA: TGTGCCAGCAGCTTACGGGGAGGAGGGGAGACCCAGTACTTC. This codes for CASSLRGGGETQYF. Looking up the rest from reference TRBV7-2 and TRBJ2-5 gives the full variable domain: GAGVSQSPSNKVTEKGKDVELRCDPISGHTALYWYRQSLGQGLEFLIYFQGNSAPDKSGLPSDRFSAERTGGSVSTLTIQRTQQEDSAVYLCASSLRGGGETQYFGPGTRLLVL.

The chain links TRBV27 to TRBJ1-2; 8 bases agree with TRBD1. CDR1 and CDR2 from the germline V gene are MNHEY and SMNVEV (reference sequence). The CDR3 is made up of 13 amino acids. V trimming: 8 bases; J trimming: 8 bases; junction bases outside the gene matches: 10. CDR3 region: CASRAGGMEGYTF. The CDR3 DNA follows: TGTGCCAGCCGTGCAGGGGGCATGGAGGGCTACACCTTC.

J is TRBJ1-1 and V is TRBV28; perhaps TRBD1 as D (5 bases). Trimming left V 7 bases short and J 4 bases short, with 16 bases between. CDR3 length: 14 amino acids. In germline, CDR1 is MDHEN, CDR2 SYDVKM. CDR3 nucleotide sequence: TGTGCCAGCACTTCCTTCCTAGGGGCCACTGAAGCTTTCTTT. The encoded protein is CASTSFLGATEAFF.

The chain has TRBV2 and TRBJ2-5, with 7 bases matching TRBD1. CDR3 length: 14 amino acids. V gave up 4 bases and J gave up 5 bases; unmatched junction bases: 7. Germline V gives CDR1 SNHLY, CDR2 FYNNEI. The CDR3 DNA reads TGTGCCAGCAGTGGACAGGGTATGGGGGAGACCCAGTACTTC. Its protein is CASSGQGMGETQYF.

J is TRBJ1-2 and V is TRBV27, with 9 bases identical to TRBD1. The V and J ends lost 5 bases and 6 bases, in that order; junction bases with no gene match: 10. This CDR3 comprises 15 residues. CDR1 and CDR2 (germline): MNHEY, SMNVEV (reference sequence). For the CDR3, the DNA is TGTGCCAGCAGTCCCCTGACAGGGGGAAATCATGGCTACACCTTC. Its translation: CASSPLTGGNHGYTF.

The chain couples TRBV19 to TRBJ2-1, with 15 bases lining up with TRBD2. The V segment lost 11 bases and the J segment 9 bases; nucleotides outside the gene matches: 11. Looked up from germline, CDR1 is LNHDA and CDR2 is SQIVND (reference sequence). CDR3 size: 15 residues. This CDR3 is CAAGPGLAGGAEQFF. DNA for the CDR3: TGTGCCGCCGGCCCAGGACTAGCGGGAGGGGCTGAGCAGTTCTTC.

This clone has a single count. CDR3 DNA sequence: TGCGCCAGCAGCCAAGGGGCCATTGAAAAACTGTTTTTT. It specifies CASSQGAIEKLFF. The rearrangement links TRBV4-1 to TRBJ1-4; unclear D gene. This CDR3 is 13 amino acids long. CDR1 is MGHRA, CDR2 YSYEKL, per germline. Trimming left V 1 base short and J 7 bases short, with 7 bases between.

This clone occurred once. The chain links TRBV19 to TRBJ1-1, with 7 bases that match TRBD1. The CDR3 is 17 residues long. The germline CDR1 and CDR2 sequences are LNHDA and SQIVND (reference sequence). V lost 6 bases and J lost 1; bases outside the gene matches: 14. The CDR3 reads CASSAYRDRGRNTEAFF. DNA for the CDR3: TGTGCCAGTAGCGCTTACCGGGACAGAGGGCGGAACACTGAAGCTTTCTTT.

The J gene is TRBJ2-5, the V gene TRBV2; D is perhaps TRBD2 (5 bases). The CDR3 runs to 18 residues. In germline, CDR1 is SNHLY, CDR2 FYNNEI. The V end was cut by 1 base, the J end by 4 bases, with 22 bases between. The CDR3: CASSEGGIQTGFAETQYF. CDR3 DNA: TGTGCCAGCAGTGAAGGCGGCATCCAAACGGGATTTGCAGAGACCCAGTACTTC.

The CDR3 spells CASSQNGHLEGKEKLFF. The CDR3 DNA reads TGTGCCAGCAGCCAAAACGGGCATTTGGAGGGCAAAGAAAAACTGTTTTTT. The chain is built from TRBV16 and TRBJ1-4; D unclear. The CDR3 sequence is 17 residues long. Trimming cost V 2 bases and J 8 bases, with 21 bases left between them. Germline V lookup: CDR1 KGHSY, CDR2 FQNENV.

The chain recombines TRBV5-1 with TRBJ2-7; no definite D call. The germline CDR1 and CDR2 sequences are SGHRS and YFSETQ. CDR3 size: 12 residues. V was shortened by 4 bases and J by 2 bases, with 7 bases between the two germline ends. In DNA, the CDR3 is TGCGCCAGCAGCCAGAATACCTACGAGCAGTACTTC. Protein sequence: CASSQNTYEQYF.

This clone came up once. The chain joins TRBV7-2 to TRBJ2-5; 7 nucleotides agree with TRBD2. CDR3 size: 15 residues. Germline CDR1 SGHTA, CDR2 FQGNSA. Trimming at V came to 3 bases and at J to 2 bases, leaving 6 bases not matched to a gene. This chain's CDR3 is CASSFGGTDQETQYF. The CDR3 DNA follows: TGTGCCAGCAGCTTCGGGGGGACCGATCAAGAGACCCAGTACTTC.

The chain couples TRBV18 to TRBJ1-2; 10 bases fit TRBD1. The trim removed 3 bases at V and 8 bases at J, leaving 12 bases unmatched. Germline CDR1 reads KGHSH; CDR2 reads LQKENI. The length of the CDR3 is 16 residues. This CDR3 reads CASSPLPDRGLGGYTF. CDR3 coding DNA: TGTGCCAGCTCACCTCTCCCCGACAGGGGGCTAGGAGGCTACACCTTC.

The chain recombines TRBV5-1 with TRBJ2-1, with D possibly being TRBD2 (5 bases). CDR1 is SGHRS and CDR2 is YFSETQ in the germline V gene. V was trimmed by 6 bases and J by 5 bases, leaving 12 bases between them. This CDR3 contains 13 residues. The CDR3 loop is CASTLTRDNEQFF. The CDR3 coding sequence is TGCGCCAGCACCCTTACTAGAGACAATGAGCAGTTCTTC.

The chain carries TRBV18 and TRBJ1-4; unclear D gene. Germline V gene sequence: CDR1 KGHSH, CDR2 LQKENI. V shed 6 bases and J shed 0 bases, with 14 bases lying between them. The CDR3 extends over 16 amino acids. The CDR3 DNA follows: TGTGCCAGCTCCCCTACGTCCGTCCCAACTAATGAAAAACTGTTTTTT. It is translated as CASSPTSVPTNEKLFF. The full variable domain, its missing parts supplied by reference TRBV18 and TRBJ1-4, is NAGVMQNPRHLVRRRGQEARLRCSPMKGHSHVYWYRQLPEEGLKFMVYLQKENIIDESGMPKERFSAEFPKEGPSILRIQQVVRGDSAAYFCASSPTSVPTNEKLFFGSGTQLSVL.

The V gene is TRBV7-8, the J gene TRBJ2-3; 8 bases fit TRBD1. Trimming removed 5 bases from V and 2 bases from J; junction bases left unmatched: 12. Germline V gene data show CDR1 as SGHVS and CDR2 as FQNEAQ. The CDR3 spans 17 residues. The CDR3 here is CASSIGQGALLTDTQYF. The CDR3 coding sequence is TGTGCCAGCAGCATCGGGCAGGGGGCGCTACTCACAGATACGCAGTATTTT.

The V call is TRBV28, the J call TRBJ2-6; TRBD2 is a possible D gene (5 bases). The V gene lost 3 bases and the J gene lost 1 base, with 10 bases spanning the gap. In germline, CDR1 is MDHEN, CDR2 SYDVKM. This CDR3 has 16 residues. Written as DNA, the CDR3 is TGTGCCAGCAGTTTGGTACGGGATTCTGGGGCCAACGTCCTGACTTTC. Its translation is CASSLVRDSGANVLTF. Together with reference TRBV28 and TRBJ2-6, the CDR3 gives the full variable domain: DVKVTQSSRYLVKRTGEKVFLECVQDMDHENMFWYRQDPGLGLRLIYFSYDVKMKEKGDIPEGYSVSREKKERFSLILESASTNQTSMYLCASSLVRDSGANVLTFGAGSRLTVL.

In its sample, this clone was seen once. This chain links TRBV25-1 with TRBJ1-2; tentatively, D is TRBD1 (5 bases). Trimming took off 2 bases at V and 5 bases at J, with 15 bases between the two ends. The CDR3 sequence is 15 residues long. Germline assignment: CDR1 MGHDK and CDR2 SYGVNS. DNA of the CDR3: TGTGCCAGCAGTGAAGGGCTGGGGGAGGAGTATGGCTACACCTTC. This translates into CASSEGLGEEYGYTF.

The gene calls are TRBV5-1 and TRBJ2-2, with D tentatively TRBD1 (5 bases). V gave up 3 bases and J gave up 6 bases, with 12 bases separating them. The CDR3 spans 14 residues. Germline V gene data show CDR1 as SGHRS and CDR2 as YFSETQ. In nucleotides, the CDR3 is TGCGCCAGCAGCTCTAGGACATTAGCCGGGGAGCTGTTTTTT. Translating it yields CASSSRTLAGELFF. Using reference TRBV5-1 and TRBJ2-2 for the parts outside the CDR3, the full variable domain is KAGVTQTPRYLIKTRGQQVTLSCSPISGHRSVSWYQQTPGQGLQFLFEYFSETQRNKGNFPGRFSGRQFSNSRSEMNVSTLELGDSALYLCASSSRTLAGELFFGEGSRLTVL.

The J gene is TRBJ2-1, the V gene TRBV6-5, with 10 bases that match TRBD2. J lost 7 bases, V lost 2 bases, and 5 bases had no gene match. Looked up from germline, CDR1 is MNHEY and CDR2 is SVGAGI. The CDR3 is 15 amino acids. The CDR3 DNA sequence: TGTGCCAGCAGTTACGGGGTAGCGGGAGGAAATGAGCAGTTCTTC. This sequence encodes CASSYGVAGGNEQFF.

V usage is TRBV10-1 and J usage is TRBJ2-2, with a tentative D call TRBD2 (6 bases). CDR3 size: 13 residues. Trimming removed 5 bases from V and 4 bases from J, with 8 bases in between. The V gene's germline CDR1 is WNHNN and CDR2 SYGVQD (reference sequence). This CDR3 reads CASSLGGTGELFF. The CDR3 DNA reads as TGCGCCAGCAGTTTGGGGGGCACCGGGGAGCTGTTTTTT.

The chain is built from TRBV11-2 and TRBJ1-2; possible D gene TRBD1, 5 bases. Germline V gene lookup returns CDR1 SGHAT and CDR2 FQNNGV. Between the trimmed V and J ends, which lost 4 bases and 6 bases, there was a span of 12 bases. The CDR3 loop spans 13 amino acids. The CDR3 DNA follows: TGTGCCAGCAGCTACAGGAACTTCCATGGCTACACCTTC. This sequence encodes CASSYRNFHGYTF.

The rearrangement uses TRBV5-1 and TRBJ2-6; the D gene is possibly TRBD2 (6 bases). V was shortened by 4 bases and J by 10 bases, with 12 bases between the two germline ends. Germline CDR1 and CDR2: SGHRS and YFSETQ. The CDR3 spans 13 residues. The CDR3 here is CASSLRSGNVLTF. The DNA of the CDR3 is TGCGCCAGCAGCCTTAGAAGCGGGAACGTCCTGACTTTC. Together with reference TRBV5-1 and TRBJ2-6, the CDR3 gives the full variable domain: KAGVTQTPRYLIKTRGQQVTLSCSPISGHRSVSWYQQTPGQGLQFLFEYFSETQRNKGNFPGRFSGRQFSNSRSEMNVSTLELGDSALYLCASSLRSGNVLTFGAGSRLTVL.

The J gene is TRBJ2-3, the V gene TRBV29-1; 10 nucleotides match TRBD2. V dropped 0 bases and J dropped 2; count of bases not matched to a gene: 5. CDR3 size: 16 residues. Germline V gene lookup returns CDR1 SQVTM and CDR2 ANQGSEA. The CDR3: CSVEEGLAGVTDTQYF. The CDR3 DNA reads TGCAGCGTTGAAGAAGGGCTAGCGGGGGTCACAGATACGCAGTATTTT.

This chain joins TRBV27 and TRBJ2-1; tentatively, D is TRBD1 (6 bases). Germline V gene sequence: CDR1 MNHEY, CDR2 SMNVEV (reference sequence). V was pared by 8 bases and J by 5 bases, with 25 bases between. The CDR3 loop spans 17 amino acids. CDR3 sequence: CASDPQPRDGQNNEQFF. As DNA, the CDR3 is TGTGCCAGCGATCCCCAGCCCCGGGACGGACAGAACAATGAGCAGTTCTTC.

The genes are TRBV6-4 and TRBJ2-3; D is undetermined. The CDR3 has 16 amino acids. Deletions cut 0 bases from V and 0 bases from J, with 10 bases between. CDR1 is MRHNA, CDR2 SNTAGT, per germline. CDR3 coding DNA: TGTGCCAGCAGTGACTCGCCGTTAACTAGCACAGATACGCAGTATTTT. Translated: CASSDSPLTSTDTQYF.

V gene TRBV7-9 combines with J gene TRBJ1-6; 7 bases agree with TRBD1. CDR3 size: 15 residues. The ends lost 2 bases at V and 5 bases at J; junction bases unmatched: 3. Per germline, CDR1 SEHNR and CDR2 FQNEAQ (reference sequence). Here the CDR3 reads CASSLMGTDNSPLHF. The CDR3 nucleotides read TGTGCCAGCAGCTTAATGGGGACAGATAATTCACCCCTCCACTTT. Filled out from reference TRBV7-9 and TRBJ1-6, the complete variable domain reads DTGVSQNPRHKITKRGQNVTFRCDPISEHNRLYWYRQTLGQGPEFLTYFQNEAQLEKSRLLSDRFSAERPKGSFSTLEIQRTEQGDSAMYLCASSLMGTDNSPLHFGNGTRLTVT.